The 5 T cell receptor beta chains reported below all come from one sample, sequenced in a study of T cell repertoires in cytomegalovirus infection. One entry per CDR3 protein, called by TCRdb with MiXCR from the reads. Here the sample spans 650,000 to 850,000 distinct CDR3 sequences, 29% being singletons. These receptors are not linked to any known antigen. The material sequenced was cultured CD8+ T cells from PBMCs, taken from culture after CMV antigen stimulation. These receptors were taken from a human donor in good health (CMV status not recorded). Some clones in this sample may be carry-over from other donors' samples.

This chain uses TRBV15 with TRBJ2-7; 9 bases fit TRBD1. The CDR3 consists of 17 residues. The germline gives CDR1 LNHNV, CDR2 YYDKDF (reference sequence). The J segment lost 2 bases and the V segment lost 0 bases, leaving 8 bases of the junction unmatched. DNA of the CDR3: TGTGCCACCAGCAGAGATCACGAGGACAGGGGACCCTACGAGCAGTACTTC. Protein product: CATSRDHEDRGPYEQYF.

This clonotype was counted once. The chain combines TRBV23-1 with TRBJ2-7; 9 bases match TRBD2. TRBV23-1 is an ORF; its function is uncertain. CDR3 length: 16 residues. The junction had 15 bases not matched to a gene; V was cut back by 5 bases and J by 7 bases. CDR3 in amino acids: CASSNPRASGEREQYV. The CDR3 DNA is TGCGCCAGCAGTAACCCACGGGCTAGCGGGGAGCGTGAGCAGTACGTC.

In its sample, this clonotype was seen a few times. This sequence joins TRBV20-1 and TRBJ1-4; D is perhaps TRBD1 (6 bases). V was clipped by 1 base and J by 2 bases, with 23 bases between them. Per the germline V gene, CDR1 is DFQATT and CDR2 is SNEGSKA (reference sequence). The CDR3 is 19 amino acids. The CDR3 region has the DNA TGCAGTGCTAGAGGAATTTATATCGGGACACCCCGGACTAATGAAAAACTGTTTTTT. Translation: CSARGIYIGTPRTNEKLFF.

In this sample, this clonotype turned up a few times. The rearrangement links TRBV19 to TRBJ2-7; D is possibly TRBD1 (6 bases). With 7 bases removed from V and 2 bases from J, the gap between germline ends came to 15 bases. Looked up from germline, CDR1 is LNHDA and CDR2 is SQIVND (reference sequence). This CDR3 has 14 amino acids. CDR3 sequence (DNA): TGTGCCAGTAAATTGAGTCACAGGGCCTACGAGCAGTACTTC. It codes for CASKLSHRAYEQYF.

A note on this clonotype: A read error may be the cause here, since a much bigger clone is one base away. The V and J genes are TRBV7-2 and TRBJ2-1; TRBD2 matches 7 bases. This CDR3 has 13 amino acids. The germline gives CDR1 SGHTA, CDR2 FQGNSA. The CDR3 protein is CASRLGPGGEQFF. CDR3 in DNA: TGTGCCAGCAGATTAGGGCCGGGGGGTGAGCAGTTCTTC. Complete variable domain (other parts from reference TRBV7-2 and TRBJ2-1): GAGVSQSPSNKVTEKGKDVELRCDPISGHTALYWYRQSLGQGLEFLIYFQGNSAPDKSGLPSDRFSAERTGGSVSTLTIQRTQQEDSAVYLCASRLGPGGEQFFGPGTRLTVL.